This TCR beta chain was obtained from a study of T cells in Graves' hyperthyroidism and ophthalmopathy. Amplification targeted TCR beta CDR3 regions from RNA transcripts. The TCR CDR3 first-round RT-PCR relied on the HTBI primer set. MiXCR was run by TCRdb on the multiplex PCR reads, yielding one entry per CDR3 protein. The sample shows hundreds of thousands of distinct CDR3 sequences, over 10% of them seen only once. Graves' hyperthyroidism was deemed stable given no ophthalmopathy progression within 18 months. Patients were excluded because of uncontrolled infection, other autoimmune disease, pregnancy or lactation. CDR3 length: 15 residues. V was pared by 1 base and J by 0 bases, with 9 bases between. The germline V gene encodes CDR1 SGHTA and CDR2 FQGNSA. This clonotype was counted many times.

The rearrangement links TRBV7-2 to TRBJ1-1, with no clear D. The receptor was derived from a woman aged 18-29 years with Graves' hyperthyroidism. Source material: blood. The CDR3 coding sequence is TGTGCCAGCAGCTTAGGGCTGACAATGAACACTGAAGCTTTCTTT. Protein product: CASSLGLTMNTEAFF.